In its sample, the clone carrying this T cell receptor (beta chain) was seen many times. Time point specified: newly diagnosed GD, antithyroid drugs for less than 3 months. There was RNA extracted from PBMCs, and the TCR library was made from it. The data stem from a study of regulatory T cells in long-lasting Graves disease. This CDR3 is built from 16 residues. Trimming removed 7 bases from V and 7 bases from J, with 22 bases in between. Libraries of TCR beta came from iRepertoire HTBI primers plus Arm-PCR of CDR3 regions. TCRdb reprocessed the multiplex PCR reads with MiXCR, giving one entry per CDR3 protein. The sample records a few hundred thousand distinct CDR3 sequences, 18% being singletons. These records were also assigned to another study, of T cells in Graves' hyperthyroidism and ophthalmopathy.

This clonotype was sampled from a young woman with Graves disease. The gene calls are TRBV12-3 or TRBV12-4 and TRBJ2-2; TRBD1 or TRBD2 may be the D gene (5 bases each). The sample consisted of peripheral blood mononuclear cells (PBMCs), taken at new diagnosis, from a patient treated with antithyroid drugs. Here the CDR3 reads CASNLPWARGGGELFF. CDR3 sequence (DNA): TGTGCCAGCAATCTTCCTTGGGCCCGGGGCGGCGGGGAGCTGTTTTTT.